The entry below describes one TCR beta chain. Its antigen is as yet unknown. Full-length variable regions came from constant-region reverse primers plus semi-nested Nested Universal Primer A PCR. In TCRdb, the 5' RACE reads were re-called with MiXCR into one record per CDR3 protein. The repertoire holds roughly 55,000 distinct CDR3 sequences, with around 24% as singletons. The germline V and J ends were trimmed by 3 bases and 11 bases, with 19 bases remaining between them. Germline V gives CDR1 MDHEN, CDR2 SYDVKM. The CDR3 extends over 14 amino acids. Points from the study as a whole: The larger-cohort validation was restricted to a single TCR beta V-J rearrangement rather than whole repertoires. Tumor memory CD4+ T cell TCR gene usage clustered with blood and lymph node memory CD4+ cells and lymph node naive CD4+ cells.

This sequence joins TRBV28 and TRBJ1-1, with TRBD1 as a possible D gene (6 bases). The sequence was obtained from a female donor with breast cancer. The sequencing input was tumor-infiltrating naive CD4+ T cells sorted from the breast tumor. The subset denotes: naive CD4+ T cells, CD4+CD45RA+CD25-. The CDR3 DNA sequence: TGTGCCAGCAGTTTCCTTAAAGGGGGGGCGGATGCTTTCTTT. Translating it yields CASSFLKGGADAFF.